A selection of T cell receptor beta chains follows, all from one sample in a study of T cell responses to AZD1222 COVID-19 vaccine. Clones were sequenced by immunoSEQ multiplex PCR, and TCRdb holds only the in-frame ones, with some missing. Altogether about 160,000 clones are present, roughly 90% being singletons, with the ten largest covering 2.5% to 3.5%. The sample here was peripheral blood, taken 28 days after the second AZD1222 dose. The receptors derive from an adult who received the AZD1222 COVID-19 vaccine. CDR3s include the opening cysteine and the closing phenylalanine or tryptophan. A D gene is named only where the DNA matches it firmly. Rows give clone size only sometimes, using once, few, many, or a class for an expanded clone.

TRBJ2-7 | NA | NA | TRBV7-6 | 16 | TGTGCCAGCAGCTTAGCGGAGGGGGCGGAGGGCAGTGAGCAGTACTTC | CASSLAEGAEGSEQYF
TRBJ2-7 | NA | NA | TRBV11-2 | 17 | TGTGCCAGCAGCTTGCATCCGGGGGGCGGAAGCTCCTACGAGCAGTACTTC | CASSLHPGGGSSYEQYF
TRBJ1-1 | NA | NA | TRBV6-5 | 14 | TGTGCCAGCAGTTTCGGGGTGGCGAACACTGAAGCTTTCTTT | CASSFGVANTEAFF
TRBJ2-7 | few | TRBD2 | TRBV6-5 | 13 | TGTGCCGCAAACCCAACTAGCGGTTACGAGCAGTACTTC | CAANPTSGYEQYF
TRBJ1-1 | NA | NA | TRBV25-1 | 16 | TGTGCCAGCAGTGGTGTGGGCGGCACCATGAACACTGAAGCTTTCTTT | CASSGVGGTMNTEAFF
TRBJ2-1 | once | NA | TRBV6-6 | 13 | TGTGCCAGCAGTTACGCTATAGGCAATGAGCAGTTCTTC | CASSYAIGNEQFF
TRBJ2-1 | NA | TRBD2 | TRBV19 | 14 | TGTGCCAGTAGTATAAAGTTAGCGGGTAATGAGCAGTTCTTC | CASSIKLAGNEQFF
TRBJ1-4 | NA | NA | TRBV14 | 15 | TGTGCCAGCAGCCAAGGGAGACAGACTAATGAAAAACTGTTTTTT | CASSQGRQTNEKLFF
TRBJ2-1 | NA | NA | TRBV29-1 | 17 | TGCAGCGTTGAAGTGAGGGAGGCCCCAGCTTGGTACAATGAGCAGTTCTTC | CSVEVREAPAWYNEQFF
TRBJ2-5 | NA | TRBD2 | TRBV18 | 17 | TGTGCCAGCTCACCACCGCCTAGCGGGAGACTTGGAGAGACCCAGTACTTC | CASSPPPSGRLGETQYF
TRBJ1-6 | NA | NA | TRBV28 | 12 | TGTGCCAGCAGGTACAGAAATTCACCCCTCCACTTT | CASRYRNSPLHF
TRBJ1-6 | once | NA | TRBV27 | 12 | TGTGCCAGCAGTCACCGCGCATCACCCCTCCACTTT | CASSHRASPLHF
TRBJ2-1 | NA | TRBD2 | TRBV29-1 | 16 | TGCAGCGTTGTAGGGGGACTAGATCCCCTTTACAATGAGCAGTTCTTC | CSVVGGLDPLYNEQFF
TRBJ2-2 | NA | NA | TRBV10-1 | 14 | TGCGCCAGCAGTGAGTCCCTATCCACCGGGGAGCTGTTTTTT | CASSESLSTGELFF
TRBJ2-7 | NA | TRBD1 | TRBV11-3 | 15 | TGTGCCAGCAGCCCCCACAGGGGGCTCTCCTACGAGCAGTACTTC | CASSPHRGLSYEQYF
TRBJ1-2 | NA | NA | TRBV7-2 | 13 | TGTGCCAGCAGCTTCCTACAGGGCGGTGGCTACACCTTC | CASSFLQGGGYTF
TRBJ1-1 | NA | NA | TRBV10-3 | 12 | TGTGCCATCAGTGAGCGGCCGCCTGAAGCTTTCTTT | CAISERPPEAFF
TRBJ2-2 | NA | TRBD2 | TRBV10-2 | 15 | TGCGCCAGCAGCGGACTAGCGGGAATTACCGGGGAGCTGTTTTTT | CASSGLAGITGELFF
TRBJ1-3 | NA | NA | TRBV5-1 | 14 | TGCGCCAGCAGCTTGGTCGGGGCCGGAAACACCATATATTTT | CASSLVGAGNTIYF
TRBJ1-1 | NA | NA | TRBV30 | 14 | TGTGCCTGGAGTAAGGGGGGGCGCGGAGGTGAAGCTTTCTTT | CAWSKGGRGGEAFF
TRBJ1-4 | NA | NA | TRBV28 | 18 | TGTGCCAGCAGTTGGCCGACCCTCGCGGGGGGAAGCGGTGAAAAACTGTTTTTT | CASSWPTLAGGSGEKLFF
TRBJ1-1 | NA | NA | TRBV6-5 | 15 | TGTGCCAGCAGGTCTGTAGGGATGGTGGACACTGAAGCTTTCTTT | CASRSVGMVDTEAFF
TRBJ2-3 | NA | NA | TRBV20-1 | 11 | TGCAGTGCTAGTCGGCCAGATACGCAGTATTTT | CSASRPDTQYF
TRBJ1-3 | NA | NA | TRBV5-1 | 11 | TGCGCCAGCAGGAAGGAAAACACCATATATTTT | CASRKENTIYF
TRBJ2-1 | NA | NA | TRBV28 | 15 | TGTGCCAGCCAGGAGGCCCAGAGCTCCTACAATGAGCAGTTCTTC | CASQEAQSSYNEQFF
TRBJ2-7 | once | NA | TRBV5-4 | 13 | TGTGCCAGCAGCTTAACCAGGGACTACGAGCAGTACTTC | CASSLTRDYEQYF
TRBJ1-2 | few | NA | TRBV11-3 | 13 | TGTGCCAGCAGCTTAGGAGCAGGGAACGGCTACACCTTC | CASSLGAGNGYTF
TRBJ2-2 | NA | TRBD2 | TRBV19 | 16 | TGTGCCAGTATTACTAGCGGGAGATTTCTCGCCGGGGAGCTGTTTTTT | CASITSGRFLAGELFF
TRBJ1-2 | NA | NA | TRBV13 | 16 | TGTGCCAGCAGCAAGGAAAGGGGTAAACCTAACTATGGCTACACCTTC | CASSKERGKPNYGYTF
TRBJ1-6 | NA | NA | TRBV5-1 | 17 | TGCGCCAGCAGCTTGGGGGGCTTGGCAGGGACTTTTTCACCCCTCCACTTT | CASSLGGLAGTFSPLHF
TRBJ1-3 | NA | TRBD1 | TRBV5-1 | 18 | TGCGCCAGCAGCTTAACTACGGGACAGGGACGATCTGGAAACACCATATATTTT | CASSLTTGQGRSGNTIYF
TRBJ2-1 | NA | TRBD2 | TRBV28 | 21 | TGTGCCAGCAGTTTAAGTAGCTACCCTGCTAGCGGGAGGGGATCCTACAATGAGCAGTTCTTC | CASSLSSYPASGRGSYNEQFF
TRBJ1-2 | NA | TRBD1 | TRBV24-1 | 14 | TGTGCCACCAGTGACGGGACAGAATTCTATGGCTACACCTTC | CATSDGTEFYGYTF
TRBJ2-1 | NA | NA | TRBV7-2 | 16 | TGTGCCAGCAGCTTAGTTCGACTCGTCGTCTACAATGAGCAGTTCTTC | CASSLVRLVVYNEQFF
TRBJ1-2 | NA | NA | TRBV19 | 15 | TGTGCCAGTAGTATAGCACACTTTCGTAACTATGGCTACACCTTC | CASSIAHFRNYGYTF
TRBJ2-3 | NA | TRBD1 | TRBV24-1 | 15 | TGTGCCACCAGCCGGACAGGGGATTCCACAGATACGCAGTATTTT | CATSRTGDSTDTQYF
TRBJ2-7 | few | NA | TRBV7-3 | 13 | TGTGCCAGCAGCTTAAATCCAAGCTACGAGCAGTACTTC | CASSLNPSYEQYF
TRBJ2-7 | NA | TRBD1 | TRBV27 | 15 | TGTGCCAGCAGTTTCGAGGCGACAGGGGTGAACGAGCAGTACTTC | CASSFEATGVNEQYF
TRBJ2-3 | NA | NA | TRBV18 | 14 | TGTGCCAGCTCACTACTAGGTCGCCCAGATACGCAGTATTTT | CASSLLGRPDTQYF
TRBJ1-5 | once | NA | TRBV7-6 | 15 | TGTGCCAGCAGCTTAGGCCCAGAGGAGGGCCAGCCCCAGCATTTT | CASSLGPEEGQPQHF
TRBJ2-7 | NA | NA | TRBV3-1/TRBV3-2 | 12 | TGTGCCAGCAGCCAAGGGGGGAACGAGCAGTACTTC | CASSQGGNEQYF
TRBJ1-5 | NA | NA | TRBV7-2 | 14 | TGTGCCAGCAGCTTAGAGCGGGGCAATCAGCCCCAGCATTTT | CASSLERGNQPQHF
TRBJ2-1 | NA | TRBD2 | TRBV11-2 | 15 | TGTGCCAGCAGCTTCCAGCGGGAGGGCCGCCATGAGCAGTTCTTC | CASSFQREGRHEQFF
TRBJ2-5 | once | TRBD1 | TRBV24-1 | 15 | TGTGCCACCAGTGATGATACAGGGGGCGATGAGACCCAGTACTTC | CATSDDTGGDETQYF
TRBJ2-7 | NA | TRBD2 | TRBV5-4 | 14 | TGTGCCAGCAGCCCTAGCGGGAGTTCGTACGAGCAGTACTTC | CASSPSGSSYEQYF
TRBJ2-4 | NA | NA | TRBV1 | 16 | TGCACCAGCCGTAGACAGGGGGCGTCGGCCAAAAACATTCAGTACTTC | CTSRRQGASAKNIQYF
TRBJ1-1 | NA | NA | TRBV15 | 11 | TGTGCCACCACGATGAACACTGAAGCTTTCTTT | CATTMNTEAFF
TRBJ1-2 | NA | NA | TRBV5-1 | 15 | TGCGCCAGCAGCTTGAGCGGGAGGGTGAGGGATGGCTACACCTTC | CASSLSGRVRDGYTF
TRBJ2-7 | NA | TRBD1 | TRBV6-5 | 13 | TGTGCCAGCACATCCCGGGACAGATACGAGCAGTACTTC | CASTSRDRYEQYF
TRBJ1-3 | NA | NA | TRBV3-1/TRBV3-2 | 13 | TGTGCCAGCAGCCCTCATACTGGAAACACCATATATTTT | CASSPHTGNTIYF